The sequence of this T cell receptor beta chain was determined in a study of diagnostic markers for celiac disease (dated by TCRdb to the early 2020s). Remarks on this clonotype: Its specific antigen is unknown.

Reads for this sample came from an Illumina MiSeq. TCRdb reprocessed the reads and lists each CDR3 protein sequence as a single entry, with no DNA. The sample's own table lists over 650 distinct CDR3 sequences. The top ten constitute 22% of the sample. From a lookup of the germline V gene, CDR1 and CDR2 are SGHTA and FQGNSA. Reading from cysteine to phenylalanine, the CDR3 counts 14 amino acids. No DNA sequence was recorded. This clonotype was sampled from a human donor. This table probably holds off-target reads from a library built for another chain. Sequenced sample: either unsorted cells or a sorted T cell fraction (not recorded which). Here the chain combines TRBV7-2 and TRBJ2-2; as DNA is missing, the TRBD2 call by TCRdb cannot be tested. The CDR3 region: CASSSGLAGGELFF.